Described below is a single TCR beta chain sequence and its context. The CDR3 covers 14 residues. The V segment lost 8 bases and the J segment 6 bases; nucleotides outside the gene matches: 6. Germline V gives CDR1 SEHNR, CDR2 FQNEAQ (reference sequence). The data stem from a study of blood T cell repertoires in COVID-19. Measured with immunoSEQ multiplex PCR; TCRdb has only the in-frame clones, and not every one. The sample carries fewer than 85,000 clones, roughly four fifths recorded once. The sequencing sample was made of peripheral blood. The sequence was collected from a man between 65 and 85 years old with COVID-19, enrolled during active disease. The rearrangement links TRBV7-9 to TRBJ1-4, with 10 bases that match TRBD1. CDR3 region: CASDSGTGDEKLFF. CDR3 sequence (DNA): TGTGCCAGCGACTCCGGGACAGGGGATGAAAAACTGTTTTTT.